Sequencing of this TCR beta chain was carried out in a study of Ad26.COV2.S vaccination and SARS-CoV-2 variants. In the study overall: The trial was COV1001 and the donor's arm was Ad26.COV2.S.

The data were produced by immunoSEQ multiplex PCR, yet TCRdb's version contains in-frame clones alone and is incomplete. The data show roughly 320,000 clones, around four fifths seen once. This sample's treatment: some 20 received Ad26.COV2.S at low or high dose, single or two shots; about 5 received placebo; per-sample allocation not given. Each sample was drawn 63 days after the first injection (of vaccine or placebo). Ad26.COV2.S expressed prefusion-stabilized spike from the original Wuhan strain. With 0 bases removed from V and 5 bases from J, the gap between germline ends came to 11 bases. The CDR3 extends over 15 amino acids. Germline CDR1 is LGHNA and CDR2 is YNFKEQ.

The chain recombines TRBV4-2 with TRBJ2-1; D unclear. The clonotype originates from a person aged 18-60 years who received the Ad26.COV2.S COVID-19 vaccine or a placebo. Here the sequenced sample was peripheral blood, taken in a trial of Ad26.COV2.S vaccine versus placebo. CDR3 coding DNA: TGTGCCAGCAGCCAAGAGTCGGGCAAAAACAATGAGCAGTTCTTC. Translating it yields CASSQESGKNNEQFF.